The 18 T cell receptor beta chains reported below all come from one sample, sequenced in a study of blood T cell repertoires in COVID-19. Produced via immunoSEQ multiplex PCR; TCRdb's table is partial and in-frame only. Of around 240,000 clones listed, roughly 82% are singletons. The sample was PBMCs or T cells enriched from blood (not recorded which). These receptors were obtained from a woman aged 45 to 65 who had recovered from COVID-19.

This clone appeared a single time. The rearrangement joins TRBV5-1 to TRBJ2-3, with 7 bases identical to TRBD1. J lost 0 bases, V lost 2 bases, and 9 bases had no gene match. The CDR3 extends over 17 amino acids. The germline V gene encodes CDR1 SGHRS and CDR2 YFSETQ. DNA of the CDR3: TGCGCCAGCAGCTTAACAGGGGTTCAGCGGAGCACAGATACGCAGTATTTT. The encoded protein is CASSLTGVQRSTDTQYF.

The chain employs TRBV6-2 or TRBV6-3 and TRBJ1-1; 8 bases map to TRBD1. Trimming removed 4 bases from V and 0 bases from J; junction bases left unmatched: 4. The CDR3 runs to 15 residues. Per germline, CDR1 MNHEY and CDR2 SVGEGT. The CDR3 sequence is CASSFNRGVNTEAFF. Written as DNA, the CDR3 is TGTGCCAGCAGTTTTAACAGGGGGGTGAACACTGAAGCTTTCTTT.

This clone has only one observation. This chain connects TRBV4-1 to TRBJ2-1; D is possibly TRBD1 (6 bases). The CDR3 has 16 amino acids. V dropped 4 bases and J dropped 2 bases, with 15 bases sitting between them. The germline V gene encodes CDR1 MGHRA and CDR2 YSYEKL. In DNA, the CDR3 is TGCGCCAGCAGCCTAACCAGGGGTGCGGCCTACAATGAGCAGTTCTTC. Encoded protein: CASSLTRGAAYNEQFF.

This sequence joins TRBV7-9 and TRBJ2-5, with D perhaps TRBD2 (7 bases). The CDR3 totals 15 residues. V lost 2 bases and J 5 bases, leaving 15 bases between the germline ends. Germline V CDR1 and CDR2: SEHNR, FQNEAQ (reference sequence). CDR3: CASSLSGTSGETQYF. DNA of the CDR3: TGTGCCAGCAGCTTAAGCGGGACATCGGGGGAGACCCAGTACTTC.

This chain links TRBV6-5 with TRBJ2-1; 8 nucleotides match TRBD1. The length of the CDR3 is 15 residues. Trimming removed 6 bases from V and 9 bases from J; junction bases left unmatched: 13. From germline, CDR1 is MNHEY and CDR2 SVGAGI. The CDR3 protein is CASSSDRGFGGEQFF. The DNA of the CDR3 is TGTGCCAGCAGCTCAGACAGGGGTTTTGGTGGTGAGCAGTTCTTC.

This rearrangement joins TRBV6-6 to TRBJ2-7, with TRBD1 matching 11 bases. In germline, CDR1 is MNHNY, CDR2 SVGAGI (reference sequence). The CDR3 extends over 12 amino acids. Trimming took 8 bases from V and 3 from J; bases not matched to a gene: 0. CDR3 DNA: TGTGCCAGCGGGACAGGGGGCTACGAGCAGTACTTC. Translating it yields CASGTGGYEQYF.

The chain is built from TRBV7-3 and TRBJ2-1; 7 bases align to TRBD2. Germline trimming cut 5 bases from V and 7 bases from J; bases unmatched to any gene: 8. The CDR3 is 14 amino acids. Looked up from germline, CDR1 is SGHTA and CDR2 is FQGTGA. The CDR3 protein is CASSLRGGRNEQFF. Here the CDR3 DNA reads TGTGCCAGCAGCCTCCGGGGAGGGCGGAATGAGCAGTTCTTC.

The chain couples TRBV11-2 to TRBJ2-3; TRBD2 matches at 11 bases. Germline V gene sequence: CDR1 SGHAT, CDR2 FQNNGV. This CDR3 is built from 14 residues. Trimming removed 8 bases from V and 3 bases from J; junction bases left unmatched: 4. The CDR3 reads CASGRLAGTDTQYF. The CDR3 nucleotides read TGTGCCAGCGGGAGACTAGCGGGGACAGATACGCAGTATTTT. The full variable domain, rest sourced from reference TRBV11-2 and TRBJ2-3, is EAGVAQSPRYKIIEKRQSVAFWCNPISGHATLYWYQQILGQGPKLLIQFQNNGVVDDSQLPKDRFSAERLKGVDSTLKIQPAKLEDSAVYLCASGRLAGTDTQYFGPGTRLTVL.

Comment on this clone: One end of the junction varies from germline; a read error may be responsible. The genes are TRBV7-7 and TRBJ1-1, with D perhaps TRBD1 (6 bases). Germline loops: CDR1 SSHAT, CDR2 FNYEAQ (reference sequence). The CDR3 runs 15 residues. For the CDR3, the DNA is TGTGCTAGCAGCCCCCGGCCGGACAGTAACACTGAAGCTTTCTTT. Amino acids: CASSPRPDSNTEAFF.

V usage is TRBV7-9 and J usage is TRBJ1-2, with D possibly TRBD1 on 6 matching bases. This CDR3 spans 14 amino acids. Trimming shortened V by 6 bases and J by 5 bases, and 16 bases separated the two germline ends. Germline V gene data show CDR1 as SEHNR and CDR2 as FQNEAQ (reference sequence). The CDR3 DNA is TGTGCCAGCAGTCAGGACGGGACATGGTATGGCTACACCTTC. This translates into CASSQDGTWYGYTF.

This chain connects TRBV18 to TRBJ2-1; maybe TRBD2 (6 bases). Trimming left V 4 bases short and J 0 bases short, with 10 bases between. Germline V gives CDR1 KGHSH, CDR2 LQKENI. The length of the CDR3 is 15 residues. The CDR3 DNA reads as TGTGCCAGCTCACTTCGGGAGAGCTCCTACAATGAGCAGTTCTTC. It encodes CASSLRESSYNEQFF.

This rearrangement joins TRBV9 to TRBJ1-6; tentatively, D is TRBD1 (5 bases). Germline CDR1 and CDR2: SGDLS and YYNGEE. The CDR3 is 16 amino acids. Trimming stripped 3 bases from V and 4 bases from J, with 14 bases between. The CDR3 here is CASSAGNSLYNSPLHF. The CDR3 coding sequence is TGTGCCAGCAGCGCAGGGAACTCATTATATAATTCACCCCTCCACTTT.

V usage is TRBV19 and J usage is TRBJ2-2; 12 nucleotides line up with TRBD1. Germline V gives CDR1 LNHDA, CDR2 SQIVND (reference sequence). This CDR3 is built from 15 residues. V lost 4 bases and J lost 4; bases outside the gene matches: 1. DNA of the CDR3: TGTGCCAGTAGTACGGGACAGGGGGCCACCGGGGAGCTGTTTTTT. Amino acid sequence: CASSTGQGATGELFF.

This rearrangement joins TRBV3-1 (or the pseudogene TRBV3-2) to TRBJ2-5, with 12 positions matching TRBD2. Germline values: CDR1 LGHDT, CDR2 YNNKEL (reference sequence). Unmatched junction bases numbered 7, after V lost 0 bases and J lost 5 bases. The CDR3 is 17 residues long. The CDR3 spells CASSQELTSGSGETQYF. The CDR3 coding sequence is TGTGCCAGCAGCCAAGAATTGACTAGCGGGAGCGGTGAGACCCAGTACTTC.

The CDR3 DNA reads as TGTGCCTGGACAGGGGCTATTAATGAAAAACTGTTTTTT. Protein product: CAWTGAINEKLFF. The rearrangement joins TRBV30 to TRBJ1-4, with D possibly matching TRBD1 (6 bases). V gave up 4 bases and J gave up 4 bases, with 10 bases separating them. The germline gives CDR1 GTSNPN, CDR2 SVGIG (reference sequence). CDR3 length: 13 amino acids.

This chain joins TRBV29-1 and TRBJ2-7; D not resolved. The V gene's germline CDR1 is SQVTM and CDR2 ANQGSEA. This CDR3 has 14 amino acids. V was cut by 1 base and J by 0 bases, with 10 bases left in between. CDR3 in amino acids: CSVEAYQDSYEQYF. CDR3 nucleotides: TGCAGCGTTGAAGCCTACCAAGACTCCTACGAGCAGTACTTC.

In DNA, the CDR3 is TGTGCCAGCAGCTTCGGCGGGAGTGCAGATACGCAGTATTTT. Translating it yields CASSFGGSADTQYF. This chain joins TRBV11-3 and TRBJ2-3, with 7 bases matching TRBD2. V dropped 3 bases and J dropped 4; count of bases not matched to a gene: 4. The V gene's germline CDR1 is SGHNT and CDR2 YENEEA. The CDR3 covers 14 residues.

This CDR3 reads CASNLWGPLYGYTF. In DNA, the CDR3 is TGTGCCAGCAACCTGTGGGGGCCCCTCTATGGCTACACCTTC. The chain couples TRBV7-8 to TRBJ1-2, with D possibly TRBD1 on 6 matching bases. Germline loops: CDR1 SGHVS, CDR2 FQNEAQ. The CDR3 extends over 14 amino acids. V lost 7 bases to trimming and J lost 4 bases, with 16 bases between them.